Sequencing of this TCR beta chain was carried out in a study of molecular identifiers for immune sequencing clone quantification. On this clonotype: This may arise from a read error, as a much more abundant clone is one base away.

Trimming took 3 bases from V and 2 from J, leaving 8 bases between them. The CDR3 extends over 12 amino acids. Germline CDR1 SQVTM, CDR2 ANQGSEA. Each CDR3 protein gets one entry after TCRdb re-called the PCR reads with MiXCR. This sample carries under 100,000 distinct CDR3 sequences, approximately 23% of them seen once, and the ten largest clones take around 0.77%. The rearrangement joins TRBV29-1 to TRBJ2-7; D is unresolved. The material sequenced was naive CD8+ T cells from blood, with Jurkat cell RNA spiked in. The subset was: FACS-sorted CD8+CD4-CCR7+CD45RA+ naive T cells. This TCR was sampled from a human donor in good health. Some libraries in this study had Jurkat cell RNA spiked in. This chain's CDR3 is CSVESITYEQYF. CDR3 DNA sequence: TGCAGCGTTGAGTCCATAACCTACGAGCAGTACTTC.